A selection of T cell receptor beta chains follows, all from one sample in a study of cytomegalovirus exposure and HLA in healthy donors. Sequencing was performed with immunoSEQ multiplex PCR; in TCRdb, only in-frame clones are kept and a portion is missing. The sample holds 60,000 to 85,000 clones; roughly 81% are singletons and the top ten take roughly 10%. Sequencing was performed on PBMCs. Receptors originate from a human donor in good health. Both conserved end residues are part of each CDR3. The D gene is left open where the match is weak. Clone sizes are given selectively: once, few, many, or a class where the clone is expanded.

many	TRBV12-5	TRBD1	TRBJ1-4	TGTGCTAGTGGTTTAGAGACCCCCGGGACAGGAATTGCAACTAATGAAAAACTGTTTTTT	CASGLETPGTGIATNEKLFF
-	TRBV25-1	-	TRBJ1-4	TGTGCCAGCAGTGACCTACCAGAAAAACTGTTTTTT	CASSDLPEKLFF
-	TRBV7-9	-	TRBJ2-5	TGTGCCAGCAGCCCTGCGGGTCAAGAGACCCAGTACTTC	CASSPAGQETQYF
-	TRBV10-3	-	TRBJ2-5	TGTGCCATCGGGACTCATATAGAGACCCAGTACTTC	CAIGTHIETQYF
-	TRBV19	TRBD1	TRBJ1-5	TGTGCCAGTAAGACAGGGGGAGCGCCCCAGCATTTT	CASKTGGAPQHF
-	TRBV7-9	-	TRBJ2-2	TGTGCCAGCACCTCTTACACCGGGGAGCTGTTTTTT	CASTSYTGELFF
-	TRBV19	-	TRBJ2-7	TGTGCCACGAGCCTAGGAGGCTACGAGCAGTACTTC	CATSLGGYEQYF
-	TRBV30	-	TRBJ2-2	TGTGCCTGGAGTGTGAGGGGGGAGCTGTTTTTT	CAWSVRGELFF
-	TRBV6-5	-	TRBJ2-5	TGTGCCAGCAGTTCCCAGTCACAAACCCAAGAGACCCAGTACTTC	CASSSQSQTQETQYF
-	TRBV7-7	-	TRBJ2-7	TGTGCCAGCAGCCTGAACAGGGTAGGGGAGCAGTACTTC	CASSLNRVGEQYF
-	TRBV4-1	TRBD1	TRBJ2-7	TGCGCCAGCGGCCTAAGGACAGGGGGCAGAGAGCAGTACTTC	CASGLRTGGREQYF
-	TRBV5-6	-	TRBJ2-3	TGTGCCAGCAGCTTTCGGGGGTCGAGGACTACCGTATTTGATACGCAGTATTTT	CASSFRGSRTTVFDTQYF
-	TRBV6-1	TRBD2	TRBJ2-3	TGTGCCAGCAGTGAACCGGAGGGCGGGAGGGCCGGGGATACGCAGTATTTT	CASSEPEGGRAGDTQYF